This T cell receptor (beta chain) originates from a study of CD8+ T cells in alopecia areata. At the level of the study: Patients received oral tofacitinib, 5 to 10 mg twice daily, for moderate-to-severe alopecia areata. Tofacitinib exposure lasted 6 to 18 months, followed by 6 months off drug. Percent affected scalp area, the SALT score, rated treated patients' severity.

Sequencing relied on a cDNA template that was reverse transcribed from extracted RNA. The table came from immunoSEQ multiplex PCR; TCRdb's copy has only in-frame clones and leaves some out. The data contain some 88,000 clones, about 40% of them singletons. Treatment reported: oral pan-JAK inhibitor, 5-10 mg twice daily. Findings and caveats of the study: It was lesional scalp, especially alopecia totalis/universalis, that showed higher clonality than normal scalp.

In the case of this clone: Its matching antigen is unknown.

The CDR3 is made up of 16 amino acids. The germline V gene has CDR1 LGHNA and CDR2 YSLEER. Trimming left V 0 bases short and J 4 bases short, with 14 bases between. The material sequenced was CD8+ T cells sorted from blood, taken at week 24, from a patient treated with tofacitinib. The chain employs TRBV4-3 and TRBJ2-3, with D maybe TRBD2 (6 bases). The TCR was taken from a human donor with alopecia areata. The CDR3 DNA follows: TGCGCCAGCAGCCAAGATCTCGGCGGGACCCCAGATACGCAGTATTTT. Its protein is CASSQDLGGTPDTQYF.